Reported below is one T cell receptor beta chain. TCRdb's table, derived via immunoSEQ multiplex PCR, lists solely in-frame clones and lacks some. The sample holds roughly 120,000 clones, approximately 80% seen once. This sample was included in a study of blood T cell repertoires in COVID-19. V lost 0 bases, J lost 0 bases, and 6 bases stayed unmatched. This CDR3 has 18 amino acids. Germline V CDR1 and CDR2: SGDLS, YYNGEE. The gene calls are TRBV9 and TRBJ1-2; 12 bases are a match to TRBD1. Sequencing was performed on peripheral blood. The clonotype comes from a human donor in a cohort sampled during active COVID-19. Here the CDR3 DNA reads TGTGCCAGCAGCGTAGATGCGGGACAGGGGGCGCCTAACTATGGCTACACCTTC. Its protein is CASSVDAGQGAPNYGYTF.